A single sample gave rise to the 13 T cell receptor beta chains below, sequenced in a study of T cells in localized non-small cell lung cancer. Data came from immunoSEQ multiplex PCR; TCRdb stores just in-frame clones and leaves some out. The table records about 41,000 clones, 88% of them present only once. The source material was peripheral blood, sampled before any cancer treatment. The source is a female donor aged 60 or older with stage I squamous cell lung carcinoma.

The genes are TRBV7-8 and TRBJ2-2, with 8 nucleotides matching TRBD2. The CDR3 consists of 18 residues. The V gene's germline CDR1 is SGHVS and CDR2 FQNEAQ. After removal of 4 bases from V and 4 bases from J, the junction contained 14 bases not matched to a gene. In DNA form, the CDR3 reads TGTGCCAGCAGCTCCCCCTCGGGAGGGGCAGGTGGCACCGGGGAGCTGTTTTTT. Residues: CASSSPSGGAGGTGELFF.

The chain carries TRBV18 and TRBJ2-1, with 9 bases matching TRBD1. CDR1 is KGHSH and CDR2 is LQKENI in the germline V gene. Trimming cost V 3 bases and J 6 bases; bases outside gene matches: 9. This CDR3 spans 16 amino acids. The CDR3 DNA follows: TGTGCCAGCTCACCTTCCGGGACAGGGTCCCTCAATGAGCAGTTCTTC. This codes for CASSPSGTGSLNEQFF.

CDR3 in amino acids: CASSLGHRAEGYTF. CDR3 sequence (DNA): TGTGCCAGCAGCTTAGGGCACAGGGCCGAGGGCTACACCTTC. The rearrangement uses TRBV7-8 and TRBJ1-2; TRBD1 might be the D (6 bases). The CDR3 contains 14 residues. Germline loops: CDR1 SGHVS, CDR2 FQNEAQ. The V end was cut by 1 base, the J end by 8 bases, with 14 bases between.

This clone appeared a few times. V is TRBV18 and J is TRBJ1-2, with no clear D. V was trimmed by 2 bases and J by 5 bases, leaving 9 bases between them. CDR1 KGHSH and CDR2 LQKENI come from the germline V gene. The CDR3 is 13 amino acids. CDR3 region: CASSPVTAYGYTF. The CDR3 DNA reads as TGTGCCAGCTCACCAGTGACGGCGTATGGCTACACCTTC.

This clone was picked up a small number of times. The CDR3 nucleotides are TGCGCCAGCAGCCAAGTAGCGACAGGCTACGAGCAGTACTTC. Its translation is CASSQVATGYEQYF. The chain recombines TRBV4-1 with TRBJ2-7, with D possibly being TRBD1 (6 bases). Germline V CDR1 and CDR2: MGHRA, YSYEKL. This CDR3 contains 14 residues. The V gene lost 1 base and the J gene lost 3 bases, with 10 bases spanning the gap.

The rearrangement uses TRBV5-1 and TRBJ2-1; 13 bases fit TRBD2. The V gene's germline CDR1 is SGHRS and CDR2 YFSETQ. V lost 2 bases, J lost 4 bases, and 6 bases stayed unmatched. CDR3 length: 17 amino acids. In DNA, the CDR3 is TGCGCCAGCAGCTTCCGGACTAGCGGGAGTGAGTACAATGAGCAGTTCTTC. Encoded protein: CASSFRTSGSEYNEQFF.

The V and J genes are TRBV7-9 and TRBJ2-3; 8 nucleotides line up with TRBD2. CDR3 size: 16 residues. V shed 1 base and J 2 bases; nucleotides not matched to a gene: 5. Germline CDR1 SEHNR, CDR2 FQNEAQ (reference sequence). The CDR3 protein is CASSLGWREVTDTQYF. For the CDR3, the DNA is TGTGCCAGCAGCTTAGGTTGGCGGGAGGTCACAGATACGCAGTATTTT. Together with reference TRBV7-9 and TRBJ2-3, the CDR3 gives the full variable domain: DTGVSQNPRHKITKRGQNVTFRCDPISEHNRLYWYRQTLGQGPEFLTYFQNEAQLEKSRLLSDRFSAERPKGSFSTLEIQRTEQGDSAMYLCASSLGWREVTDTQYFGPGTRLTVL.

This clone turned up a few times. The V and J genes are TRBV5-1 and TRBJ2-3, with TRBD1 matching over 8 bases. Trimming at V came to 3 bases and at J to 5 bases, leaving 5 bases not matched to a gene. This CDR3 is built from 14 residues. Per germline, CDR1 SGHRS and CDR2 YFSETQ. Written as DNA, the CDR3 is TGCGCCAGCAGCTCTGACAGGGGCAGAGATACGCAGTATTTT. Its translation is CASSSDRGRDTQYF.

The genes are TRBV19 and TRBJ1-3; D remains unclear. CDR1 is LNHDA and CDR2 is SQIVND in the germline V gene (reference sequence). Trimming pared 5 bases from V and 8 bases from J, leaving 16 bases between. CDR3 size: 14 residues. The CDR3 DNA sequence: TGTGCCAGTAGTGGGATAGGGTCTGTGGACACCATATATTTT. It translates to CASSGIGSVDTIYF.

The chain uses TRBV20-1 and TRBJ2-1; D is unresolved. With 1 base removed from V and 9 bases from J, the gap between germline ends came to 7 bases. The CDR3 contains 11 residues. Germline V gene lookup returns CDR1 DFQATT and CDR2 SNEGSKA (reference sequence). The CDR3 sequence is CSARADGEQFF. CDR3 in DNA: TGCAGTGCTAGAGCTGATGGTGAGCAGTTCTTC.

This clone was recorded only once. The V call is TRBV6-6, the J call TRBJ2-7; possibly TRBD1 for D (6 bases). Germline V gives CDR1 MNHNY, CDR2 SVGAGI (reference sequence). There are 12 residues in the CDR3. V was clipped by 5 bases and J by 3 bases, with 8 bases between them. In DNA form, the CDR3 reads TGTGCCAGCAGTAAACAGGGCTACGAGCAGTACTTC. This codes for CASSKQGYEQYF.

The V gene is TRBV6-1, the J gene TRBJ2-5; no firm D call. The CDR3 has 13 amino acids. The V end was cut by 7 bases, the J end by 1 base, with 10 bases between. In germline, CDR1 is MNHNS, CDR2 SASEGT. CDR3 DNA: TGTGCCAGCACCCAAACCCCCCAAGAGACCCAGTACTTC. Its protein is CASTQTPQETQYF.

The table lists this clone with a few counts. The chain has TRBV5-6 and TRBJ2-3, with D unclear. The CDR3 extends over 13 amino acids. CDR1 is SGHDT, CDR2 YYEEEE, per germline. V was cut by 3 bases and J by 1 base, with 6 bases left in between. The CDR3 loop is CASSWPGTDTQYF. As DNA, the CDR3 is TGTGCCAGCAGCTGGCCGGGCACAGATACGCAGTATTTT.